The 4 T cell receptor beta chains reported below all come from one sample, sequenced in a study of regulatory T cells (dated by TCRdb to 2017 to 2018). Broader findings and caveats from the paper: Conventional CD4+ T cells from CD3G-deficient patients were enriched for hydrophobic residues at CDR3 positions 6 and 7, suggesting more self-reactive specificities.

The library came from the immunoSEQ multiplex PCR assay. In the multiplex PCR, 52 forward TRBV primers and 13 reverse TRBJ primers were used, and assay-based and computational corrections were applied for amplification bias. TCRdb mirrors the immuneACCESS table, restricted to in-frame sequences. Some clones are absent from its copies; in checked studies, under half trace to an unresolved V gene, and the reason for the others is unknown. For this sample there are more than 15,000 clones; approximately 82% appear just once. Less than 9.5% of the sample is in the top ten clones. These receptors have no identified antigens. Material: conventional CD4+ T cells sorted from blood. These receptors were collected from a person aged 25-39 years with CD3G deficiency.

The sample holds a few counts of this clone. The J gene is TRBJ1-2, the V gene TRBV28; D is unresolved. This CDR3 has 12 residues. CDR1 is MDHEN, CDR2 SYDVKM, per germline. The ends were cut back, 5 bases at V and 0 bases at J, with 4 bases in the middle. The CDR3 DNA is TGTGCCAGCAGTGTTGCTAACTATGGCTACACCTTC. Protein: CASSVANYGYTF.

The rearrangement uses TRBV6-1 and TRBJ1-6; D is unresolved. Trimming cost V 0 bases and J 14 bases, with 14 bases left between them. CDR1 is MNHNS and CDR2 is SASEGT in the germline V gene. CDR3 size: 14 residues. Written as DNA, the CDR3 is TGTGCCAGCAGTGAAGCGCTGGCCGTTGGGGCCCTCCACTTT. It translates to CASSEALAVGALHF.

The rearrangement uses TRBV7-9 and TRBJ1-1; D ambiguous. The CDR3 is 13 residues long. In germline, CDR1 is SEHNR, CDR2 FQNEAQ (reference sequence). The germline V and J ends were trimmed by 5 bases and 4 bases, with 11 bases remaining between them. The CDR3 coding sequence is TGTGCCAGCAGCCATACCGACGGCACTGAAGCTTTCTTT. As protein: CASSHTDGTEAFF.

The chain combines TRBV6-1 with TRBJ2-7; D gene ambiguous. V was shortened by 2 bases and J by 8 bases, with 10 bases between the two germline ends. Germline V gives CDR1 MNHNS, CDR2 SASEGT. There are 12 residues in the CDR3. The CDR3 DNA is TGTGCCAGCAGTGAACAGAGTGGGAAGCAGTACTTC. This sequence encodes CASSEQSGKQYF.